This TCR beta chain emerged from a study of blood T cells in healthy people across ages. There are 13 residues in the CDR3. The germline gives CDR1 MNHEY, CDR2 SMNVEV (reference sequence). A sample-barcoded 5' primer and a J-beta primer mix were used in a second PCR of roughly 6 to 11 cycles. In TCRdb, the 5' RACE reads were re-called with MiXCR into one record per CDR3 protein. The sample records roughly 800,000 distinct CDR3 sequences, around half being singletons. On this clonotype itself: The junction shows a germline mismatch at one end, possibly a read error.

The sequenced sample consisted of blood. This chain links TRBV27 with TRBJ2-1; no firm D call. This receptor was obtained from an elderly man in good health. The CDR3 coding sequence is TGTGCCGGCAGTTTATCTGGTTACAATGAGCAGTTCTTC. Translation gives CAGSLSGYNEQFF.